This T cell receptor beta chain was retrieved from a study of control samples from healthy donors and cancer patients. Libraries were prepared by immunoSEQ multiplex PCR; TCRdb keeps only in-frame clonotypes and omits some of them. The table includes about 26,000 clones, roughly 80% detected once. Germline CDR1 ENHRY, CDR2 SYGVKD. CDR3 size: 12 residues. V was shortened by 3 bases and J by 10 bases, with 10 bases between the two germline ends. What was sequenced was PBMCs. The chain joins TRBV10-3 to TRBJ2-1; D perhaps matches TRBD2 (5 bases). The origin of this receptor is a man aged 60 to 69 with colorectal cancer. CDR3 amino acids: CAISDPGGEQFF. The CDR3, as DNA: TGTGCCATCAGTGACCCCGGAGGCGAGCAGTTCTTC.